The clone carrying this T cell receptor beta chain was observed many times. The antigen remains undetermined. Diagnosis of hyperthyroidism was new in patients aged 18 to 65, and its duration was under 2 months. From under 12 ml of fresh peripheral blood, PBMCs were isolated. This sample was included in a study of T cells in Graves' hyperthyroidism and ophthalmopathy. Study observations and caveats: Blood also contained most expanded thyroid clonotypes above 0.001.

There are 13 residues in the CDR3. The V gene's germline CDR1 is SGHTA and CDR2 FQGTGA. Trimming pared 4 bases from V and 2 bases from J, leaving 8 bases between. Amplified TCR beta CDR3 regions came from RNA transcripts. A first-round RT-PCR of the TCR CDR3 used the HTBI primer set. TCRdb reprocessed the multiplex PCR reads via MiXCR and lists one record per CDR3 protein. The table lists hundreds of thousands of distinct CDR3 sequences, 15% to 18% of them singletons. This TCR derives from a woman between 18 and 30 years old with Graves' hyperthyroidism. The sample taken for sequencing was blood. The rearrangement uses TRBV7-3 and TRBJ1-1; D ambiguous. Here the CDR3 DNA reads TGTGCCAGCAGCTGGTGGGGTAACACTGAAGCTTTCTTT. It translates to CASSWWGNTEAFF.